These 22 T cell receptor beta chains were sequenced from one sample in a study of OX40 agonist ivuxolimab in advanced cancers. Clones were read by immunoSEQ multiplex PCR, and TCRdb kept only the in-frame ones, dropping some. The sample contains around 51,000 clones, approximately 87% of which appear only once. The input for sequencing was CD4+ or CD8+ T cells sorted from blood, taken in a trial of the OX40 agonist ivuxolimab. Receptors were obtained from an adult with an advanced solid tumor such as melanoma, head and neck, liver or kidney cancer.

J is TRBJ2-1 and V is TRBV9, with D maybe TRBD2 (5 bases). The CDR3 runs to 16 residues. Germline-derived CDR1 and CDR2 are SGDLS and YYNGEE. The V end was cut by 0 bases, the J end by 8 bases, with 18 bases between. The CDR3 DNA reads TGTGCCAGCAGCGTAGAGGGCGGCCACCCCGGGGATGAGCAGTTCTTC. This translates into CASSVEGGHPGDEQFF.

V and J are TRBV5-4 and TRBJ2-1; 9 bases are shared with TRBD2. V lost 4 bases and J lost 1; bases outside the gene matches: 12. Per germline, CDR1 SGHNT and CDR2 YYREEE (reference sequence). There are 18 residues in the CDR3. CDR3 nucleotide sequence: TGTGCCAGCAGCCTGTCTGGGCGGCGGGGGGGGTCCTACAATGAGCAGTTCTTC. It specifies CASSLSGRRGGSYNEQFF.

The chain carries TRBV27 and TRBJ2-7; 10 bases map to TRBD1. Trimming took 3 bases from V and 7 from J; bases not matched to a gene: 9. Germline V lookup: CDR1 MNHEY, CDR2 SMNVEV (reference sequence). The CDR3 covers 15 residues. The CDR3 DNA reads as TGTGCCAGCAGTTTCAAGGGGACAGGGGCTTTGGAGCAGTACTTC. Its protein is CASSFKGTGALEQYF.

The chain links TRBV6-1 to TRBJ1-4, with 7 bases matching TRBD1. The CDR3 is made up of 15 amino acids. V lost 4 bases and J lost 4; bases outside the gene matches: 6. Germline assignment: CDR1 MNHNS and CDR2 SASEGT. The CDR3: CASSAGTVINEKLFF. CDR3 sequence (DNA): TGTGCCAGCAGTGCTGGGACAGTGATTAATGAAAAACTGTTTTTT.

To note about this clone: The sample has other DNA sequences that encode this CDR3 too. This chain joins TRBV27 and TRBJ2-7, with TRBD1 identical over 10 bases. The germline V gene encodes CDR1 MNHEY and CDR2 SMNVEV (reference sequence). This CDR3 spans 18 amino acids. After removal of 4 bases from V and 2 bases from J, the junction contained 14 bases not matched to a gene. CDR3 nucleotides: TGTGCCAGCAGTTCCCCTGCCGGCGGGACAGGGGCGGCCTACGAGCAGTACTTC. It specifies CASSSPAGGTGAAYEQYF.

The chain is built from TRBV11-3 and TRBJ2-3; D call uncertain. Trimming stripped 1 base from V and 2 bases from J, with 19 bases between. The germline gives CDR1 SGHNT, CDR2 YENEEA. The length of the CDR3 is 18 residues. DNA of the CDR3: TGTGCCAGCAGCTTAGGGGGATATGGGTTGGATTACACAGATACGCAGTATTTT. Protein product: CASSLGGYGLDYTDTQYF.

V is TRBV4-1 and J is TRBJ2-2; no clear D gene. Germline CDR1 is MGHRA and CDR2 is YSYEKL. This CDR3 is built from 12 residues. Deletions cut 3 bases from V and 8 bases from J, with 7 bases between. The CDR3 region is CASSHPLGELFF. CDR3 nucleotide sequence: TGCGCCAGCAGCCATCCCTTAGGGGAGCTGTTTTTT.

This clone was recorded only once. The chain links TRBV13 to TRBJ2-5; 14 bases agree with TRBD2. The CDR3 consists of 15 residues. Germline V gene lookup returns CDR1 PRHDT and CDR2 FYEKMQ (reference sequence). With 5 bases clipped from V and 5 bases from J, the junction kept 4 bases outside the gene matches. The CDR3 loop reads CASSPTSGGVETQYF. CDR3 bases: TGTGCCAGCAGCCCGACTAGCGGGGGGGTGGAGACCCAGTACTTC.

This clone was found once. The CDR3 coding sequence is TGCGCCAGCAGCCAAGTACTCGGACAGACGAATCAGCCCCAGCATTTT. Protein sequence: CASSQVLGQTNQPQHF. The chain combines TRBV4-1 with TRBJ1-5; TRBD1 might be the D (6 bases). Trimming removed 1 base from V and 4 bases from J, with 14 bases in between. Germline V gene lookup returns CDR1 MGHRA and CDR2 YSYEKL. The CDR3 length is 16 residues.

V gene TRBV27 combines with J gene TRBJ1-1, with D perhaps TRBD1 (6 bases). Germline CDR1 MNHEY, CDR2 SMNVEV (reference sequence). V was pared by 5 bases and J by 1 base, with 20 bases between. This CDR3 has 17 residues. The CDR3 sequence is CASSPHTWGRGNTEAFF. The CDR3 DNA reads TGTGCCAGCAGTCCCCACACTTGGGGGCGGGGGAACACTGAAGCTTTCTTT.

The chain couples TRBV4-1 to TRBJ1-5, with unresolved D. V shed 2 bases and J shed 5 bases, with 16 bases lying between them. Germline V gene data show CDR1 as MGHRA and CDR2 as YSYEKL. There are 16 residues in the CDR3. The CDR3 protein is CASSQSGKGSDQPQHF. CDR3 bases: TGCGCCAGCAGCCAATCCGGTAAAGGGTCCGATCAGCCCCAGCATTTT.

The rearrangement uses TRBV15 and TRBJ2-2, with 15 bases lining up with TRBD2. The CDR3 is 19 residues long. The V gene's germline CDR1 is LNHNV and CDR2 YYDKDF (reference sequence). J gave up 2 bases and V 4 bases, and 8 bases lay outside the gene matches. The CDR3 loop is CATSKGTSGGPSNTGELFF. CDR3 coding DNA: TGTGCCACCAGCAAAGGGACTAGCGGGGGGCCCTCAAACACCGGGGAGCTGTTTTTT.

This sequence joins TRBV5-4 and TRBJ1-1; D is ambiguous. The CDR3 runs to 17 residues. Per germline, CDR1 SGHNT and CDR2 YYREEE (reference sequence). Trimming removed 4 bases from V and 2 bases from J, with 21 bases in between. CDR3 nucleotides: TGTGCCAGCAGCAACCCAGAATCTGGGGTCGGTAACACTGAAGCTTTCTTT. Its protein product is CASSNPESGVGNTEAFF.

V gene TRBV29-1 combines with J gene TRBJ2-1; D could derive from TRBD1 or TRBD2 (5 bases each). CDR1 SQVTM and CDR2 ANQGSEA come from the germline V gene. The V gene lost 4 bases and the J gene lost 5 bases, with 12 bases spanning the gap. The CDR3 covers 13 residues. CDR3 loop: CSVVKGSNNEQFF. The DNA for the CDR3 is TGCAGCGTTGTAAAGGGGAGCAACAATGAGCAGTTCTTC.

V gene TRBV27 combines with J gene TRBJ2-7, with D hard to call. Trimming removed 0 bases from V and 3 bases from J, with 9 bases in between. This CDR3 is 14 amino acids long. CDR1 and CDR2 from the germline V gene are MNHEY and SMNVEV (reference sequence). The CDR3 protein is CASSLSGSYYEQYF. The DNA for the CDR3 is TGTGCCAGCAGTTTATCGGGCAGCTACTACGAGCAGTACTTC.

Here the CDR3 DNA reads TGTGCCAGCAGCCAGGGCCCAGGGGGGCAGACTGAAGCTTTCTTT. Translation: CASSQGPGGQTEAFF. V usage is TRBV5-5 and J usage is TRBJ1-1; 7 bases fit TRBD1. V was clipped by 4 bases and J by 5 bases; unmatched bases: 11. CDR1 and CDR2 (germline): SGHKS, YYEKEE (reference sequence). CDR3 length: 15 residues.

The chain carries TRBV7-3 and TRBJ2-1, with 9 nucleotides matching TRBD2. J gave up 8 bases and V 1 base, and 3 bases lay outside the gene matches. The CDR3 is 14 amino acids. The germline CDR1 and CDR2 sequences are SGHTA and FQGTGA. CDR3 nucleotide sequence: TGTGCCAGCAGCTTAAGCGGGAGGGCCGATGAGCAGTTCTTC. Translating it yields CASSLSGRADEQFF.

Here the CDR3 DNA reads TGTGCCAGCAGCCCCCACGGGGATTACTATGGCTACACCTTC. Its protein product is CASSPHGDYYGYTF. The V call is TRBV27, the J call TRBJ1-2; no definite D call. Germline V gives CDR1 MNHEY, CDR2 SMNVEV (reference sequence). The CDR3 loop spans 14 amino acids. Trimming took off 6 bases at V and 3 bases at J, with 14 bases between the two ends.

This clone occurred once. The chain links TRBV7-2 to TRBJ1-1; TRBD1 aligns across 7 bases. Germline-derived CDR1 and CDR2 are SGHTA and FQGNSA. The CDR3 consists of 14 residues. The V segment lost 4 bases and the J segment 0 bases; nucleotides outside the gene matches: 2. The CDR3 region has the DNA TGTGCCAGCAGCTGGGACAGATTGAACACTGAAGCTTTCTTT. This codes for CASSWDRLNTEAFF.

The chain employs TRBV11-3 and TRBJ2-4; TRBD2 matches at 9 bases. The V and J ends lost 1 base and 5 bases, in that order; junction bases with no gene match: 6. The CDR3 sequence is 16 residues long. Germline-derived CDR1 and CDR2 are SGHNT and YENEEA. The CDR3, as DNA: TGTGCCAGCAGCTTAGTTGGCGGGAGGGCCGAAAACATTCAGTACTTC. It codes for CASSLVGGRAENIQYF. Based on the CDR3 plus reference TRBV11-3 and TRBJ2-4, the full variable domain is EAGVVQSPRYKIIEKKQPVAFWCNPISGHNTLYWYLQNLGQGPELLIRYENEEAVDDSQLPKDRFSAERLKGVDSTLKIQPAELGDSAVYLCASSLVGGRAENIQYFGAGTRLSVL.

The chain is built from TRBV30 and TRBJ2-7; D ambiguous. The CDR3 length is 11 residues. The germline V gene encodes CDR1 GTSNPN and CDR2 SVGIG (reference sequence). Trimming shortened V by 1 base and J by 8 bases, and 9 bases separated the two germline ends. CDR3 residues: CAWSEPLQQYF. For the CDR3, the DNA is TGTGCCTGGAGTGAGCCACTACAGCAGTACTTC.

The chain uses TRBV19 and TRBJ1-2, with D maybe TRBD1 (6 bases). The CDR3 covers 13 residues. Trimming took 3 bases from V and 4 from J, leaving 9 bases between them. Germline-derived CDR1 and CDR2 are LNHDA and SQIVND (reference sequence). CDR3 amino acids: CASSIGQIYGYTF. For the CDR3, the DNA is TGTGCCAGTAGTATTGGACAGATCTATGGCTACACCTTC. The variable domain in full, with the rest retrieved from reference TRBV19 and TRBJ1-2, is DGGITQSPKYLFRKEGQNVTLSCEQNLNHDAMYWYRQDPGQGLRLIYYSQIVNDFQKGDIAEGYSVSREKKESFPLTVTSAQKNPTAFYLCASSIGQIYGYTFGSGTRLTVV.